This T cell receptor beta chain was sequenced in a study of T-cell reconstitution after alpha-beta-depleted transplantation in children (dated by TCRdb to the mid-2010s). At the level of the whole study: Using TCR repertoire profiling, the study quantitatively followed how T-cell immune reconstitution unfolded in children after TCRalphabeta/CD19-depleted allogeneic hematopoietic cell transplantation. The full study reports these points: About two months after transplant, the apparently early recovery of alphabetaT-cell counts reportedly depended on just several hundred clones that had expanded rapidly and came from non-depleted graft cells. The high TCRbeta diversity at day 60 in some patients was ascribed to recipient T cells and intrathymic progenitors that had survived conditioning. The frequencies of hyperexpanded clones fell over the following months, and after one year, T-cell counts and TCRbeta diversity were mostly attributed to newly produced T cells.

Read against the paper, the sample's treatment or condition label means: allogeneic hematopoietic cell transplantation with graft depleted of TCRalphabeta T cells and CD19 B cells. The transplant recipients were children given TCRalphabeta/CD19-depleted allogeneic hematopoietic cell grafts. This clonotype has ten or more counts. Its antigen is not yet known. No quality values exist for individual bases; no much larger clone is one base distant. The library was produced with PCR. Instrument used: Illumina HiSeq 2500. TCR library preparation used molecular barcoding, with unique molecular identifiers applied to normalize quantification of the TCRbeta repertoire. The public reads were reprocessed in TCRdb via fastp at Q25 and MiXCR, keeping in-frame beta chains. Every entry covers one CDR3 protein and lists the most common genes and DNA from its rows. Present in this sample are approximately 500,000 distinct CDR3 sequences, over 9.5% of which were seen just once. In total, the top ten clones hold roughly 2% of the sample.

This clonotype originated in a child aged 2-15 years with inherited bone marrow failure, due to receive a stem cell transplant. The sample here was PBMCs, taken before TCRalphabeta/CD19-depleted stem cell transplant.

The DNA sequence follows: TGTGCCAGCAGCATTCCCGGGACAGGGATCCACGAGCAGTACTTC. Translation gives CASSIPGTGIHEQYF. Here the chain combines TRBV7-8 and TRBJ2-7; TRBD1 fits 9 bases in the junction. The CDR3 runs 15 amino acids, cysteine and phenylalanine included. Just CDR3 DNA is preserved here, 45 bases in frame from base 1. From the germline V gene, CDR1 is SGHVS and CDR2 is FQNEAQ. Trimming removed 5 bases from V and 5 bases from J; the gene matches leave 10 bases unexplained.